These 28 T cell receptor beta chains came from one sample sequenced in a study of technical replicates of blood from a handful of donors. Sequenced by immunoSEQ multiplex PCR; TCRdb stores in-frame clones only, minus some. The sample holds around 68,000 clones; roughly 91% are singletons and the top ten take 0.35% to 0.45%. The specimen was T cells isolated from PBMCs. The receptors derive from a human donor in good health. Some clones in this sample may be carry-over from other donors' samples.

J is TRBJ2-7 and V is TRBV5-5; D unresolved. This CDR3 is built from 11 residues. Trimming left V 4 bases short and J 7 bases short, with 9 bases between. Germline CDR1 reads SGHKS; CDR2 reads YYEKEE (reference sequence). DNA of the CDR3: TGTGCCAGCAGCGCCCCTAAAGAGCAGTACTTC. Translation gives CASSAPKEQYF.

The chain links TRBV5-8 to TRBJ2-1; TRBD1 matches at 9 bases. This CDR3 region has 17 residues. Germline V gene sequence: CDR1 SGHTS, CDR2 YDEGEE. Losses at the gene ends were 2 bases for V and 7 bases for J; bases not matched to a gene: 13. CDR3 sequence: CASSFTVSSGTGNEQFF. CDR3 DNA sequence: TGTGCCAGCAGCTTTACTGTGAGTTCCGGGACAGGGAATGAGCAGTTCTTC.

This chain joins TRBV19 and TRBJ1-2; TRBD1 matches 7 bases. V shed 1 base and J 8 bases; nucleotides not matched to a gene: 19. CDR3 length equals 18 residues. Germline V lookup: CDR1 LNHDA, CDR2 SQIVND (reference sequence). In DNA, the CDR3 is TGTGCCAGTAGTATAGTGATTCGTAACCCGCCAGGGGGAGAGGGCTACACCTTC. Amino acid sequence: CASSIVIRNPPGGEGYTF.

The V call is TRBV7-2, the J call TRBJ1-4; perhaps TRBD1 as D (5 bases). Deletions cut 6 bases from V and 11 bases from J, with 13 bases between. CDR1 and CDR2 from the germline V gene are SGHTA and FQGNSA. The CDR3 consists of 12 residues. CDR3 in DNA: TGTGCCAGCAGTCCACCGGGGGGGAAACTGTTTTTT. Its translation: CASSPPGGKLFF.

The rearrangement links TRBV14 to TRBJ2-1, with TRBD2 matching over 9 bases. The CDR3 has 15 residues. Germline CDR1 SGHDN, CDR2 FVKESK. Trimming at V came to 1 base and at J to 5 bases, leaving 3 bases not matched to a gene. Here the CDR3 DNA reads TGTGCCAGCAGCCAAGTAGCGGGGGCAAACAATGAGCAGTTCTTC. As protein: CASSQVAGANNEQFF.

V usage is TRBV7-3 and J usage is TRBJ1-1; 8 bases line up with TRBD1. CDR1 SGHTA and CDR2 FQGTGA come from the germline V gene. The CDR3 is 15 amino acids. V trimming: 4 bases; J trimming: 0 bases; junction bases outside the gene matches: 4. CDR3 nucleotides: TGTGCCAGCAGCTCGACAGGGGTGCTGAACACTGAAGCTTTCTTT. Residues: CASSSTGVLNTEAFF. The full variable domain, completed using reference TRBV7-3 and TRBJ1-1, is GAGVSQTPSNKVTEKGKYVELRCDPISGHTALYWYRQSLGQGPEFLIYFQGTGAADDSGLPNDRFFAVRPEGSVSTLKIQRTERGDSAVYLCASSSTGVLNTEAFFGQGTRLTVV.

This chain links TRBV10-1 with TRBJ2-7, with D possibly TRBD2 on 6 matching bases. CDR3 length: 15 residues. V gave up 2 bases and J gave up 3 bases, with 14 bases separating them. Per the germline V gene, CDR1 is WNHNN and CDR2 is SYGVQD (reference sequence). The CDR3 here is CASSESGGVSYEQYF. The DNA of the CDR3 is TGCGCCAGCAGTGAGAGTGGAGGGGTGAGCTACGAGCAGTACTTC.

J is TRBJ1-3 and V is TRBV19; D perhaps matches TRBD1 (6 bases). CDR1 and CDR2 (germline): LNHDA, SQIVND (reference sequence). The CDR3 is 16 amino acids. V lost 3 bases, J lost 1 base, and 13 bases lay in between. CDR3 in amino acids: CASSMSGQLSGNTIYF. The CDR3 nucleotides are TGTGCCAGTAGTATGTCCGGACAGTTATCTGGAAACACCATATATTTT.

The V and J genes are TRBV6-5 and TRBJ1-4; TRBD1 matches 9 bases. Germline V CDR1 and CDR2: MNHEY, SVGAGI. The ends lost 5 bases at V and 6 bases at J; junction bases unmatched: 7. The CDR3 has 15 residues. The CDR3: CASSPNRGQDEKLFF. CDR3 in DNA: TGTGCCAGCAGTCCTAACAGGGGGCAGGATGAAAAACTGTTTTTT.

This chain uses TRBV7-9 with TRBJ2-3, with 13 bases that match TRBD2. The V and J ends lost 5 bases and 2 bases, in that order; junction bases with no gene match: 4. The CDR3 loop spans 16 amino acids. Germline loops: CDR1 SEHNR, CDR2 FQNEAQ (reference sequence). CDR3 region: CASSRGLAGVTDTQYF. In DNA form, the CDR3 reads TGTGCCAGCAGCCGAGGACTAGCGGGAGTCACAGATACGCAGTATTTT.

CDR3 bases: TGTGCCAGCAGCCAAGCGACTTCCGACGCGGAGTTCTTC. This codes for CASSQATSDAEFF. The chain employs TRBV4-2 and TRBJ2-1; D gene ambiguous. Trimming took off 1 base at V and 14 bases at J, with 15 bases between the two ends. The CDR3 contains 13 residues. The germline CDR1 and CDR2 sequences are LGHNA and YNFKEQ.

This rearrangement joins TRBV11-3 to TRBJ2-3; 7 nucleotides agree with TRBD1. The trim removed 1 base at V and 4 bases at J, leaving 2 bases unmatched. This CDR3 contains 14 residues. Germline V gene sequence: CDR1 SGHNT, CDR2 YENEEA. The CDR3 is CASSLGQGPDTQYF. The CDR3 nucleotides read TGTGCCAGCAGCTTAGGACAGGGACCAGATACGCAGTATTTT.

The V and J genes are TRBV6-1 and TRBJ1-1, with 9 bases aligning to TRBD1. Germline CDR1 and CDR2: MNHNS and SASEGT. The CDR3 is 15 residues long. The J segment lost 3 bases and the V segment lost 3 bases, leaving 5 bases of the junction unmatched. For the CDR3, the DNA is TGTGCCAGCAGTGAGGGGGACAGGGAGTACACTGAAGCTTTCTTT. Its protein is CASSEGDREYTEAFF.

Of note for this clone: Different DNA sequences within this sample yield the same CDR3. This sequence joins TRBV2 and TRBJ2-7; D is possibly TRBD2 (5 bases). CDR1 and CDR2 from the germline V gene are SNHLY and FYNNEI. CDR3 size: 10 residues. V was clipped by 6 bases and J by 9 bases, with 9 bases between them. CDR3 residues: CASSEGLQYF. CDR3 sequence (DNA): TGTGCCAGCAGCGAGGGTTTGCAGTACTTC.

The J gene is TRBJ1-5, the V gene TRBV9; D is unclear. Per the germline V gene, CDR1 is SGDLS and CDR2 is YYNGEE. CDR3 size: 15 residues. Trimming left V 1 base short and J 0 bases short, with 8 bases between. CDR3 loop: CASSVHSNSNQPQHF. For the CDR3, the DNA is TGTGCCAGCAGCGTACATTCTAATAGCAATCAGCCCCAGCATTTT. Supplemented by reference TRBV9 and TRBJ1-5, the full variable domain reads DSGVTQTPKHLITATGQRVTLRCSPRSGDLSVYWYQQSLDQGLQFLIQYYNGEERAKGNILERFSAQQFPDLHSELNLSSLELGDSALYFCASSVHSNSNQPQHFGDGTRLSIL.

For the CDR3, the DNA is TGTGCCAGCAGGAGTGCGGGGTTCACTGAAGCTTTCTTT. Its translation: CASRSAGFTEAFF. The V and J genes are TRBV6-4 and TRBJ1-1; D is uncertain. The CDR3 consists of 13 residues. V lost 6 bases, J lost 4 bases, and 12 bases lay in between. CDR1 is MRHNA and CDR2 is SNTAGT in the germline V gene.

This clone came up once. V gene TRBV23-1 combines with J gene TRBJ2-3; TRBD2 matches at 12 bases. TRBV23-1 is annotated as an ORF whose role is uncertain. This CDR3 region has 20 residues. Unmatched junction bases numbered 18, after V lost 7 bases and J lost 1 base. The CDR3 DNA reads TGCGCCAGCATTCCAATTACAACGACTAGCGGGGGACTATGCACAGATACGCAGTATTTT. Translating it yields CASIPITTTSGGLCTDTQYF.

CDR3 sequence reads: CASSPFSGTGTGELFF. The CDR3 coding sequence is TGCGCCAGCAGCCCTTTTTCCGGGACAGGGACCGGGGAGCTGTTTTTT. V and J are TRBV5-1 and TRBJ2-2; 9 positions match TRBD1. V dropped 4 bases and J dropped 5; count of bases not matched to a gene: 9. Germline V gene sequence: CDR1 SGHRS, CDR2 YFSETQ. The CDR3 has 16 amino acids.

The genes are TRBV9 and TRBJ2-2; the match to TRBD1 covers 10 bases. CDR1 and CDR2 from the germline V gene are SGDLS and YYNGEE. The CDR3 totals 15 residues. The junction had 6 bases not matched to a gene; V was cut back by 5 bases and J by 5 bases. The CDR3 here is CASRDPGQGTGELFF. The CDR3 DNA sequence: TGTGCCAGCAGGGACCCGGGACAGGGGACCGGGGAGCTGTTTTTT.

The chain recombines TRBV6-6 with TRBJ1-5, with TRBD1 matching over 7 bases. This CDR3 has 14 amino acids. Germline assignment: CDR1 MNHNY and CDR2 SVGAGI (reference sequence). V lost 6 bases to trimming and J lost 4 bases; unmatched junction nucleotides: 6. The DNA for the CDR3 is TGTGCCAGCAGGTCGACAGGGACGAATCAGCCCCAGCATTTT. Protein sequence: CASRSTGTNQPQHF.

The chain is built from TRBV13 and TRBJ2-1; no reliable D call. Per germline, CDR1 PRHDT and CDR2 FYEKMQ (reference sequence). This CDR3 region has 17 residues. With 0 bases removed from V and 8 bases from J, the gap between germline ends came to 20 bases. The CDR3 nucleotides read TGTGCCAGCAGCTTAGGCACCCGAGGCAATATACATGATGAGCAGTTCTTC. Translation: CASSLGTRGNIHDEQFF.

This sequence joins TRBV18 and TRBJ2-1, with no clear D. Germline CDR1 is KGHSH and CDR2 is LQKENI. CDR3 size: 15 residues. V shed 2 bases and J shed 7 bases, with 15 bases lying between them. The DNA of the CDR3 is TGTGCCAGCTCACCAGACTCTACGCCCCCTAATGAGCAGTTCTTC. Translation: CASSPDSTPPNEQFF. The whole variable domain, remainder taken from reference TRBV18 and TRBJ2-1, is NAGVMQNPRHLVRRRGQEARLRCSPMKGHSHVYWYRQLPEEGLKFMVYLQKENIIDESGMPKERFSAEFPKEGPSILRIQQVVRGDSAAYFCASSPDSTPPNEQFFGPGTRLTVL.

V usage is TRBV5-5 and J usage is TRBJ2-7; D is possibly TRBD1 (6 bases). Germline CDR1 and CDR2: SGHKS and YYEKEE (reference sequence). CDR3 size: 16 residues. Trimming stripped 0 bases from V and 3 bases from J, with 16 bases between. CDR3 sequence (DNA): TGTGCCAGCAGCTTGGGACCCGGGACATCAGACTACGAGCAGTACTTC. Its protein is CASSLGPGTSDYEQYF. Full variable domain (missing parts from reference TRBV5-5 and TRBJ2-7): DAGVTQSPTHLIKTRGQQVTLRCSPISGHKSVSWYQQVLGQGPQFIFQYYEKEERGRGNFPDRFSARQFPNYSSELNVNALLLGDSALYLCASSLGPGTSDYEQYFGPGTRLTVT.

This clone was observed a single time. The rearrangement joins TRBV27 to TRBJ2-1; 10 bases agree with TRBD2. CDR1 and CDR2 from the germline V gene are MNHEY and SMNVEV (reference sequence). The CDR3 totals 16 residues. V dropped 8 bases and J dropped 4; count of bases not matched to a gene: 11. CDR3 amino acids: CASSRWLAGDYNEQFF. The CDR3 DNA sequence: TGTGCCAGCTCCCGGTGGCTAGCGGGAGATTACAATGAGCAGTTCTTC.

This rearrangement joins TRBV2 to TRBJ2-2; 10 bases match TRBD1. The V segment lost 3 bases and the J segment 5 bases; nucleotides outside the gene matches: 15. The CDR3 runs 19 residues. Germline V gives CDR1 SNHLY, CDR2 FYNNEI. CDR3 nucleotides: TGTGCCAGCAGTGAGGGACAGGGGTTTCTAGCGCTAGCGACCGGGGAGCTGTTTTTT. It translates to CASSEGQGFLALATGELFF.

This clone occurred a few times. The chain uses TRBV6-6 and TRBJ1-2; 8 nucleotides align to TRBD1. V dropped 6 bases and J dropped 2; count of bases not matched to a gene: 5. Germline V gene lookup returns CDR1 MNHNY and CDR2 SVGAGI (reference sequence). CDR3 length: 14 residues. CDR3 loop: CASSRTGRNYGYTF. Written as DNA, the CDR3 is TGTGCCAGCAGCCGGACAGGGAGAAACTATGGCTACACCTTC.

The CDR3 DNA reads TGCGCCAGCAGCTTCGGACAGGTCCAAGAGACCCAGTACTTC. Amino acids: CASSFGQVQETQYF. This chain connects TRBV5-1 to TRBJ2-5, with 7 bases fitting TRBD1. Germline loops: CDR1 SGHRS, CDR2 YFSETQ. There are 14 residues in the CDR3. J lost 1 base, V lost 2 bases, and 2 bases had no gene match. Based on the CDR3 plus reference TRBV5-1 and TRBJ2-5, the full variable domain is KAGVTQTPRYLIKTRGQQVTLSCSPISGHRSVSWYQQTPGQGLQFLFEYFSETQRNKGNFPGRFSGRQFSNSRSEMNVSTLELGDSALYLCASSFGQVQETQYFGPGTRLLVL.

This clone was found once. The V call is TRBV7-9, the J call TRBJ1-2, with 7 bases matching TRBD1. The V segment lost 5 bases and the J segment 3 bases; nucleotides outside the gene matches: 9. The CDR3 totals 15 residues. Germline lookup yields CDR1 SEHNR and CDR2 FQNEAQ (reference sequence). The CDR3 reads CASSNLDRAYYGYTF. In DNA form, the CDR3 reads TGTGCCAGCAGCAACTTAGACAGGGCTTACTATGGCTACACCTTC.